The entry below gives a single T cell receptor beta chain sequence along with its context. Antigen unknown. This sample was included in a study of blood T cells in healthy people across ages. Study-level findings and limits: Naive CD4+ cell counts and diversity both ran higher in long-lived than in aged donors.

A second PCR of 7 to 11 cycles used a sample-barcoded 5' primer and a J-beta primer mix. A single record per CDR3 protein comes from TCRdb applying MiXCR to the 5' RACE reads. The table shows some 710,000 distinct CDR3 sequences, with around 50% occurring only once. The sequence came from a man older than 75 in good health. Sequencing was performed on blood.

CDR3: CASSLDRAERRYGYTF. The CDR3 bases are TGTGCCAGCAGTTTAGACCGGGCCGAAAGGCGATATGGCTACACCTTC. This rearrangement joins TRBV28 to TRBJ1-2, with D hard to call. This CDR3 spans 16 amino acids. V dropped 2 bases and J dropped 5 bases, with 18 bases sitting between them. The germline gives CDR1 MDHEN, CDR2 SYDVKM.